This TCR beta chain was recovered during a study of cytomegalovirus exposure and HLA in healthy donors. Study-wide results and caveats: Most TCR sequences were uncommon, yet certain public TCRs appeared in many donors. Using a false discovery rate of 0.05, a later analysis showed that 15,000 to 20,000 TCR beta sequences were associated with HLA alleles. Productive status was seen about 87% or about 30% of the time for most TCR beta V segments in an earlier analysis. In a later analysis, V- and J-gene trimming of beta chains associated with a DCLRE1C missense variant, replicated independently.

PCR employed 60 Vbeta and 13 Jbeta primers. Libraries were prepared by immunoSEQ multiplex PCR; TCRdb keeps only in-frame clonotypes and omits some of them. Of roughly 170,000 clones listed, 70% to 85% were seen once; the top ten hold 1% to 1.5%. The V gene's germline CDR1 is SQVTM and CDR2 ANQGSEA. V was pared by 5 bases and J by 4 bases, with 23 bases between. The length of the CDR3 is 16 residues. Of note for this clone: The antigen remains undetermined.

Material: PBMCs. The TCR originated in a girl aged 2-10 years in good health and CMV-seropositive. This chain connects TRBV29-1 to TRBJ1-1, with D possibly being TRBD1 (5 bases). The CDR3 loop reads CSVRGGLREKSTEAFF. CDR3 nucleotides: TGCAGCGTTCGCGGGGGTTTACGTGAGAAGTCCACTGAAGCTTTCTTT.